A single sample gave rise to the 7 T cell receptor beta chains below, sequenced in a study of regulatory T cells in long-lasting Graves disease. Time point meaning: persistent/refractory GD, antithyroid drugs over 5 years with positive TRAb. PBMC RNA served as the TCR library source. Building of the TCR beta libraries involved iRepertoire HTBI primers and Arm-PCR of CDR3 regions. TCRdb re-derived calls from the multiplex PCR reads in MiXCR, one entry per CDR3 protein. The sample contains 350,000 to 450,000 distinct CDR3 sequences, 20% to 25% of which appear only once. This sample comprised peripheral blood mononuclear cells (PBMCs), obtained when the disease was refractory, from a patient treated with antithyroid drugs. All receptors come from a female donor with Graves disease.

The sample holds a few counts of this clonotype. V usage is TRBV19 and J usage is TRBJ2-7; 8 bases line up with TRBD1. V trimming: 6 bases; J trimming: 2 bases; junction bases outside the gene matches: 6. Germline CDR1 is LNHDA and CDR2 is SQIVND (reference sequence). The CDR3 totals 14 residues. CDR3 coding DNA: TGTGCCAGTAGCTACAGGGGGTCAGCCTACGAGCAGTACTTC. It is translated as CASSYRGSAYEQYF.

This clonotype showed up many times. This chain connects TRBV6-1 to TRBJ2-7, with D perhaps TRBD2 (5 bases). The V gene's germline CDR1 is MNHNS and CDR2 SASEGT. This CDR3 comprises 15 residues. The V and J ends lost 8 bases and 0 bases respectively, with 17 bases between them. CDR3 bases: TGTGCCAGCTCCGACGGACTCCCGAGCTCCTACGAGCAGTACTTC. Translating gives CASSDGLPSSYEQYF.

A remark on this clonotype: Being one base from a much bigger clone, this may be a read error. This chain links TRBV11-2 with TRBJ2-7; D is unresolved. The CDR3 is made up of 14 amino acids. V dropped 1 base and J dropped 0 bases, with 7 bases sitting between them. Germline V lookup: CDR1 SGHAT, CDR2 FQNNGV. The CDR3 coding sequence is TGTGCCAGCAGCTTAGGCCTCCCCTCCTACGAGCAGTACTTC. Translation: CASSLGLPSYEQYF.

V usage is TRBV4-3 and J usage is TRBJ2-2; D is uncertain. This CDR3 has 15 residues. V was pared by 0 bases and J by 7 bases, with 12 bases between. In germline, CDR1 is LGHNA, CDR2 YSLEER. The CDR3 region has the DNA TGCGCCAGCAGCCAAGATTACACGATAAACGGGGAGCTGTTTTTT. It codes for CASSQDYTINGELFF.

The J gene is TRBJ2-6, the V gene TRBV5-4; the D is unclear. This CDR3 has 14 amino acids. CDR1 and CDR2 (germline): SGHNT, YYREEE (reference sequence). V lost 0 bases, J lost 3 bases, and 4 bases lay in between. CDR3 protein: CASSLVGGANVLTF. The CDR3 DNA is TGTGCCAGCAGCTTGGTAGGTGGGGCCAACGTCCTGACTTTC.

Here the CDR3 DNA reads TGTGCCAGCAAAGGGAGGCACACAGATACGCAGTATTTT. As protein: CASKGRHTDTQYF. This rearrangement joins TRBV2 to TRBJ2-3; TRBD2 might be the D (6 bases). V was shortened by 7 bases and J by 2 bases, with 10 bases between the two germline ends. Germline loops: CDR1 SNHLY, CDR2 FYNNEI. The CDR3 is made up of 13 amino acids.

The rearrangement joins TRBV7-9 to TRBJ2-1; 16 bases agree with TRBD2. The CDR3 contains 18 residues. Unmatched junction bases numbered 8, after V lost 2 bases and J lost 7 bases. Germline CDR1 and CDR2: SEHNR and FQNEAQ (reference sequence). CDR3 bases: TGTGCCAGCAGCTTATTGGGGGGACTAGCGGGAGGGGGGAATGAGCAGTTCTTC. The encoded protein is CASSLLGGLAGGGNEQFF.